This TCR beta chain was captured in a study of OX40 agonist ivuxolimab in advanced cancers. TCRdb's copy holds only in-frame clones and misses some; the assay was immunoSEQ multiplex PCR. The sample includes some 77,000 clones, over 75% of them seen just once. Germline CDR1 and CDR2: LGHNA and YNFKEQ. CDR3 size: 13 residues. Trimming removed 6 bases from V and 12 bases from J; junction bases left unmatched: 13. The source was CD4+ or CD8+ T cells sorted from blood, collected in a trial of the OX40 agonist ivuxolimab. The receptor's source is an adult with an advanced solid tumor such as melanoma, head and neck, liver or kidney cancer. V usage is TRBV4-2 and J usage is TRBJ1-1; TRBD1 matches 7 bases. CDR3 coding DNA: TGTGCCAGCAGGGGTGGAGGGGGCCAGATGTCTTTCTTT. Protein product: CASRGGGGQMSFF.